A single sample gave rise to the 7 T cell receptor beta chains below, sequenced in a study of T cell responses to AZD1222 COVID-19 vaccine. Only in-frame clones appear in the TCRdb table, and some are missing; sequencing was by immunoSEQ multiplex PCR. The sample lists approximately 98,000 clones; around 84% were seen once. The sequencing here drew on peripheral blood, taken on day 0 of AZD1222 vaccination. All receptors come from an adult in good health.

This clone was picked up one time. The chain recombines TRBV29-1 with TRBJ2-5; D unclear. Trimming removed 5 bases from V and 1 base from J, with 5 bases in between. The CDR3 loop spans 11 amino acids. The germline CDR1 and CDR2 sequences are SQVTM and ANQGSEA. The CDR3 sequence is CSVWVQETQYF. The CDR3 DNA reads as TGCAGCGTTTGGGTCCAAGAGACCCAGTACTTC. Complete variable domain (other parts from reference TRBV29-1 and TRBJ2-5): SAVISQKPSRDICQRGTSLTIQCQVDSQVTMMFWYRQQPGQSLTLIATANQGSEATYESGFVIDKFPISRPNLTFSTLTVSNMSPEDSSIYLCSVWVQETQYFGPGTRLLVL.

This chain uses TRBV7-2 with TRBJ1-1; D is unresolved. The CDR3 runs to 14 residues. From germline, CDR1 is SGHTA and CDR2 FQGNSA. V lost 5 bases and J lost 0, with 10 bases in between. The CDR3 nucleotides are TGTGCCAGCAGCCCCGGGCGCATGAACACTGAAGCTTTCTTT. Protein sequence: CASSPGRMNTEAFF.

The chain uses TRBV5-4 and TRBJ2-1; a weak D match, TRBD2 (6 bases). V lost 1 base and J lost 3, with 11 bases in between. CDR1 and CDR2 from the germline V gene are SGHNT and YYREEE (reference sequence). The CDR3 spans 15 residues. The CDR3 reads CASSLTGDLYNEQFF. CDR3 DNA sequence: TGTGCCAGCAGCTTGACGGGGGACCTCTACAATGAGCAGTTCTTC.

The chain combines TRBV18 with TRBJ1-5; TRBD1 matches 9 bases. J lost 5 bases, V lost 4 bases, and 0 bases had no gene match. The CDR3 has 13 residues. The V gene's germline CDR1 is KGHSH and CDR2 LQKENI. CDR3 coding DNA: TGTGCCAGCTCACGGACAGGGGATCAGCCCCAGCATTTT. It yields the protein CASSRTGDQPQHF.

A word on this clone: Other DNA sequences in the sample encode the same CDR3. V gene TRBV2 combines with J gene TRBJ2-3, with TRBD1 identical over 7 bases. Germline lookup yields CDR1 SNHLY and CDR2 FYNNEI. Trimming removed 5 bases from V and 3 bases from J; junction bases left unmatched: 8. This CDR3 is 15 amino acids long. In DNA form, the CDR3 reads TGTGCCAGCAGTCCACGACAGGGTGGGACAGATACGCAGTATTTT. Encoded protein: CASSPRQGGTDTQYF.

The rearrangement joins TRBV3-1 (or the pseudogene TRBV3-2) to TRBJ2-7, with TRBD1 identical over 12 bases. The CDR3 runs 15 residues. From germline, CDR1 is LGHDT and CDR2 YNNKEL (reference sequence). V lost 4 bases to trimming and J lost 7 bases; unmatched junction nucleotides: 8. CDR3 amino acids: CASSPGQGANKEQYF. The DNA for the CDR3 is TGTGCCAGCAGCCCGGGACAGGGGGCGAATAAAGAGCAGTACTTC.

The gene calls are TRBV12-3 or TRBV12-4 and TRBJ2-5, with 9 bases that match TRBD2. CDR3 length: 12 amino acids. The J segment lost 9 bases and the V segment lost 3 bases, leaving 2 bases of the junction unmatched. CDR3 in amino acids: CASSFAGGPQYF. CDR3 in DNA: TGTGCCAGCAGTTTCGCGGGGGGGCCCCAGTACTTC.